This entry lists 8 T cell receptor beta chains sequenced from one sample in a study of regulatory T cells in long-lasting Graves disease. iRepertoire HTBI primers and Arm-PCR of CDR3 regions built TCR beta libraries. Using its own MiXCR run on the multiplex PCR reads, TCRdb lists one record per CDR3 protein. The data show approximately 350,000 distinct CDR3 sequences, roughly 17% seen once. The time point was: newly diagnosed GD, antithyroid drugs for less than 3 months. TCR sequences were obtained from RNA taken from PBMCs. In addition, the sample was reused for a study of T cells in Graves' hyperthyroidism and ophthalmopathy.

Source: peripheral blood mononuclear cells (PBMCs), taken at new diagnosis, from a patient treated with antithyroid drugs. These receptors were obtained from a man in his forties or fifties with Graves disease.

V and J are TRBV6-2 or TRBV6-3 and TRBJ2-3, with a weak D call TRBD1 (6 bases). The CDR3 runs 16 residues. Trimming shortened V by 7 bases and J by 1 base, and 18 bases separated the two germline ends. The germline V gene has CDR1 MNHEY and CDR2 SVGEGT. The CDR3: CASNTKVSGGTDTQYF. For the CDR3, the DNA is TGTGCCAGCAACACGAAGGTGTCAGGGGGCACAGATACGCAGTATTTT.

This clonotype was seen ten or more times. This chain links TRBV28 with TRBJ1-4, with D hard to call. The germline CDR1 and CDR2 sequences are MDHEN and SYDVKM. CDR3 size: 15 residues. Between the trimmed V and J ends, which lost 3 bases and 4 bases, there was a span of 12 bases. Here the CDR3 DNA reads TGTGCCAGCAGTTTCGGGCAGGCGATTAATGAAAAACTGTTTTTT. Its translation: CASSFGQAINEKLFF.

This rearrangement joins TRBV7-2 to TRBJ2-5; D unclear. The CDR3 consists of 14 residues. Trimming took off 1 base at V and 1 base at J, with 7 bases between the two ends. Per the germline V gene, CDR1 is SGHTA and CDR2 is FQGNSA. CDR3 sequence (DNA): TGTGCCAGCAGCTTAGTGTCCTTCCAAGAGACCCAGTACTTC. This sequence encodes CASSLVSFQETQYF.

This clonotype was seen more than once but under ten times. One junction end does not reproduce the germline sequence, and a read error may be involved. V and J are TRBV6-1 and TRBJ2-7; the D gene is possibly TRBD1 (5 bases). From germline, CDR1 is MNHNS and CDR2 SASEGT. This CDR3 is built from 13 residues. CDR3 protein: CVSSNRNSYEQYF. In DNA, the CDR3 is TGTGTCAGCAGTAACAGGAACTCCTACGAGCAGTACTTC.

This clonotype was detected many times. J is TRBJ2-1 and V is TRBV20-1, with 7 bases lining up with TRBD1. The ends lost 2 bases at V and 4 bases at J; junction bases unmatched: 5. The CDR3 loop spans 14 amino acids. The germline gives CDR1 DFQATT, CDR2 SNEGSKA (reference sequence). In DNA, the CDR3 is TGCAGTGCTAGAAGCTCCAGGGGGTACAATGAGCAGTTCTTC. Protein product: CSARSSRGYNEQFF.

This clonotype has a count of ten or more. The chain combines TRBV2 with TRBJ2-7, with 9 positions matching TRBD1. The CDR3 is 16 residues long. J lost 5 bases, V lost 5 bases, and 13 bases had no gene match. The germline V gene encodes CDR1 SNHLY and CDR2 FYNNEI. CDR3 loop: CASSLPSGTGTHEQYF. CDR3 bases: TGTGCCAGCAGTCTCCCATCCGGGACAGGGACCCACGAGCAGTACTTC.

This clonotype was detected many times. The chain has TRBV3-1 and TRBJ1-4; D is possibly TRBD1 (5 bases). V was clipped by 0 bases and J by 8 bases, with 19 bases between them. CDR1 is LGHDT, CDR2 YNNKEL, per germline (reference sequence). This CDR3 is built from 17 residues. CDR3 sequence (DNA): TGTGCCAGCAGCCAAGATTGGTCCACCAGGGAGAGGGAAAAACTGTTTTTT. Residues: CASSQDWSTREREKLFF.

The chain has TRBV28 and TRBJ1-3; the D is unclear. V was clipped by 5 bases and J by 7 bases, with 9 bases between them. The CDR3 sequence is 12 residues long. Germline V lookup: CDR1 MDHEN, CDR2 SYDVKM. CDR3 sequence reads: CASSEVANTIYF. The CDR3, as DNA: TGTGCCAGCAGTGAAGTGGCGAACACCATATATTTT.